A selection of T cell receptor beta chains follows, all from one sample in a study of TIL therapy for anti-PD-1-resistant metastatic lung cancer. Repertoires were generated with immunoSEQ multiplex PCR, while TCRdb's copy carries only in-frame clones and drops some. The table has around 100,000 clones, about 71% seen once; the top ten hold 9.5% to 13%. The sample in question was tumor tissue, obtained at baseline. The receptor source for this set is a person between 25 and 80 years old with non-small cell lung cancer. Each CDR3 is given with its conserved first and last residue. The D gene is left open where the match is weak. Where a row states a size, it is once, few, many or the class of an expanded clone; other rows omit it.

TRBV5-4	TRBD1	.	TRBJ2-1	TGTGCCAGCAGCTTGGACAGGGGGCCAAATGAGCAGTTCTTC	CASSLDRGPNEQFF
TRBV4-3	.	.	TRBJ2-1	TGCGCCAGCAGCCAATTGGAGGGTAGGGAGCAGTTCTTC	CASSQLEGREQFF
TRBV9	.	few	TRBJ2-2	TGTGCCAGCGGACCATCGAGCGGGGAGCTGTTTTTT	CASGPSSGELFF
TRBV29-1	.	.	TRBJ1-2	TGCAGCGTTGAAGGAGGGAACGGCTACACCTTC	CSVEGGNGYTF
TRBV23-1	TRBD1	.	TRBJ2-1	TGCGCCAGCCACGGACAGGCCTCCTACAATGAGCAGTTCTTC	CASHGQASYNEQFF
TRBV6-5	TRBD2	.	TRBJ2-7	TGTGCCAGCAGTTACAGCGGGAGGGCCAACGAGCAGTACTTC	CASSYSGRANEQYF
TRBV27	.	few	TRBJ2-5	TGTGCCAGCAGTCCCGGACCGCGAGAGACCCAGTACTTC	CASSPGPRETQYF
TRBV10-1	.	.	TRBJ2-1	TGCGCCAGCTCCCTGGGACTGTTTACCTACAATGAGCAGTTCTTC	CASSLGLFTYNEQFF
TRBV27	TRBD2	few	TRBJ2-3	TGTGCCAGCATCGCTACCGGGACTAGCGGGAGTAGGGATACGCAGTATTTT	CASIATGTSGSRDTQYF
TRBV18	.	.	TRBJ1-5	TGTGCCAGCTCATCGGAGGAGGGCTTTCAGCCCCAGCATTTT	CASSSEEGFQPQHF
TRBV9	TRBD1	.	TRBJ1-3	TGTGCCAGCAGCCTAAGGGACAGGACGACTCCAAACACCATATATTTT	CASSLRDRTTPNTIYF
TRBV3-1/TRBV3-2	.	few	TRBJ2-4	TGTGCCAGCAGCCAAGAGGGTCGGTACGCCCGGTACTTC	CASSQEGRYARYF
TRBV28	.	few	TRBJ1-1	TGTGCCAGCAGTTTATGGGACCGAAACACTGAAGCTTTCTTT	CASSLWDRNTEAFF
TRBV30	.	.	TRBJ2-1	TGTGCCTGGAGTGTAAGGGGTGGTGGGCTAGCCTACAATGAGCAGTTCTTC	CAWSVRGGGLAYNEQFF
TRBV19	.	.	TRBJ1-3	TGTGCCAGTAGTAACCTCTCTGGAAACACCATATATTTT	CASSNLSGNTIYF
TRBV18	.	.	TRBJ2-2	TGTGCCAGCTCACCACCTAAACGCACCGGGGAGCTGTTTTTT	CASSPPKRTGELFF
TRBV5-4	TRBD1	few	TRBJ2-6	TGTGCCAGCAGGCCGGGACAGGGGACATCTGGGGCCAACGTCCTGACTTTC	CASRPGQGTSGANVLTF
TRBV2	.	.	TRBJ2-7	TGTGCCAGCAGTGGGGACAGGAGGGCTAGCGGGACTTCCTACGAGCAGTACTTC	CASSGDRRASGTSYEQYF
TRBV25-1	.	once	TRBJ1-2	TGTGCCAGCAGTGAACCTCATCATGGCTACACCTTC	CASSEPHHGYTF
TRBV7-9	TRBD1	.	TRBJ1-5	TGTGCCACCACCGGGACAGGGGAGTGGAGCAATCAGCCCCAGCATTTT	CATTGTGEWSNQPQHF
TRBV7-8	TRBD1	.	TRBJ2-3	TGTGCCAGCAGTTCAGACCGGACAGGGGGTTCGGATACGCAGTATTTT	CASSSDRTGGSDTQYF
TRBV28	.	once	TRBJ1-1	TGTGCCAGCAGTTTATTGGCGGTGAACACTGAAGCTTTCTTT	CASSLLAVNTEAFF
TRBV3-1/TRBV3-2	TRBD2	.	TRBJ2-3	TGTGCCAGCAGCCAAGTCCTAGCGGGGGTGAGCGGAGATACGCAGTATTTT	CASSQVLAGVSGDTQYF
TRBV6-5	.	few	TRBJ1-5	TGTGCCAGCGGACTACAGCTTCACAATCAGCCCCAGCATTTT	CASGLQLHNQPQHF
TRBV18	.	.	TRBJ1-2	TGTGCCAGCTCACCGAAGGGTAGGGGCTACACCTTC	CASSPKGRGYTF
TRBV6-2/TRBV6-3	TRBD2	.	TRBJ2-1	TGTGCCAGCAGTTACCCCTTAAGCGGGGTCAGCTCCTACAATGAGCAGTTCTTC	CASSYPLSGVSSYNEQFF
TRBV30	.	.	TRBJ2-2	TGTGCCTGGAGTCGGTGGGGCCTCAACACCGGGGAGCTGTTTTTT	CAWSRWGLNTGELFF
TRBV30	.	.	TRBJ1-5	TGTGCCTGGAGTGTACGTGAATTTCAGCCCCAGCATTTT	CAWSVREFQPQHF
TRBV4-3	TRBD2	.	TRBJ2-1	TGCGCCAGCAGCAAGGGGACTAGCGGGAGAATCAATGAGCAGTTCTTC	CASSKGTSGRINEQFF
TRBV19	.	.	TRBJ2-5	TGTGCCAGTAGTGAAACTGGACAAAAGACCCAGTACTTC	CASSETGQKTQYF
TRBV6-4	.	.	TRBJ2-3	TGTGCCAGCAGTGAGGCGGGAAACACAGATACGCAGTATTTT	CASSEAGNTDTQYF
TRBV9	.	once	TRBJ1-2	TGTGCCAGCAGCGTAGCTCCCAGCTCCCATGGCTACACCTTC	CASSVAPSSHGYTF
TRBV19	TRBD1	.	TRBJ2-2	TGTGCCAGTAGTATCAGGGGGCCCGGGGAGCTGTTTTTT	CASSIRGPGELFF